The clone carrying this T cell receptor beta chain was seen many times. The data stem from a study of spatial heterogeneity in lung cancer. Overall study: An average of more than ten raw reads was observed per unique TCR and UMI combination.

Time point here: sample taken at primary tumor resection. CDR1 is MDHEN, CDR2 SYDVKM, per germline. CDR3 length equals 12 residues. Trimming removed 2 bases from V and 5 bases from J, with 7 bases in between. MiXCR, applied by TCRdb to the 5' RACE reads, yields one record per CDR3 protein. The sample contains about 23,000 distinct CDR3 sequences, over 3% of which appear only once. The TCR sequence derives from a female donor with early-stage non-small cell lung cancer. Sequencing was performed on PBMCs, taken at surgery. V usage is TRBV28 and J usage is TRBJ2-7, with a possible D match to TRBD1 (6 bases). CDR3 nucleotides: TGTGCCAGCAGTTTAGAGGGGGACGAGCAGTACTTC. Its protein product is CASSLEGDEQYF.